These 15 T cell receptor beta chains were sequenced from one sample in a study of CD8 T cells in ankylosing spondylitis. From the 5' RACE reads, TCRdb called clonotypes with MiXCR, one entry per CDR3 protein. Seen here are 45,000 or so distinct CDR3 sequences, 9.5% to 12% observed once, and the top ten hold more than 1.3%. The specimen was blood, either unsorted or a sorted T cell fraction (not recorded which). The receptors here all came from a male donor with ankylosing spondylitis or in good health (not recorded which).

V is TRBV7-2 and J is TRBJ1-1, with 11 bases identical to TRBD1. Losses at the gene ends were 1 base for V and 11 bases for J; bases not matched to a gene: 3. The CDR3 length is 13 residues. The germline V gene has CDR1 SGHTA and CDR2 FQGNSA. Written as DNA, the CDR3 is TGTGCCAGCAGCTTAGAAGGACAGGGGGCCGCTTTCTTT. It codes for CASSLEGQGAAFF. The full variable domain, in which reference TRBV7-2 and TRBJ1-1 provide the parts outside the CDR3, is GAGVSQSPSNKVTEKGKDVELRCDPISGHTALYWYRQSLGQGLEFLIYFQGNSAPDKSGLPSDRFSAERTGGSVSTLTIQRTQQEDSAVYLCASSLEGQGAAFFGQGTRLTVV.

A few counts support this clonotype. The chain employs TRBV5-1 and TRBJ2-7, with 12 bases matching TRBD1. Germline CDR1 SGHRS, CDR2 YFSETQ. The ends lost 4 bases at V and 4 bases at J; junction bases unmatched: 6. CDR3 length equals 15 residues. The CDR3 loop reads CASSPGTGGTYEQYF. For the CDR3, the DNA is TGCGCCAGCAGCCCGGGGACAGGGGGCACGTACGAGCAGTACTTC. Full variable domain (remainder filled in from reference TRBV5-1 and TRBJ2-7): KAGVTQTPRYLIKTRGQQVTLSCSPISGHRSVSWYQQTPGQGLQFLFEYFSETQRNKGNFPGRFSGRQFSNSRSEMNVSTLELGDSALYLCASSPGTGGTYEQYFGPGTRLTVT.

This clonotype came up once. Here the CDR3 reads CASSSDLAGGSQTQYF. CDR3 in DNA: TGCGCCAGCAGCTCTGATTTAGCGGGGGGTTCCCAGACGCAGTATTTT. The chain links TRBV5-1 to TRBJ2-3; 10 positions agree with TRBD2. Germline V gene data show CDR1 as SGHRS and CDR2 as YFSETQ. V lost 3 bases to trimming and J lost 9 bases; unmatched junction nucleotides: 13. CDR3 length: 16 amino acids.

Many counts were recorded for this clonotype. The CDR3 DNA is TGCAGTGCTTCGTCCTCTGGGGCCAACGTCCTGACTTTC. Amino acids: CSASSSGANVLTF. The V and J genes are TRBV20-1 and TRBJ2-6; D gene ambiguous. Trimming took off 5 bases at V and 0 bases at J, with 5 bases between the two ends. The germline gives CDR1 DFQATT, CDR2 SNEGSKA (reference sequence). The CDR3 runs to 13 residues.

This clonotype was counted ten times or more. The rearrangement joins TRBV7-6 to TRBJ2-1; maybe TRBD1 (5 bases). Per germline, CDR1 SGHVS and CDR2 FNYEAQ. The CDR3 runs 15 residues. The V end lost 4 bases, the J end lost 0 bases, and 10 bases lay between the germline ends. CDR3 DNA sequence: TGTGCCAGCAGCTCTGACAGTAGCTCCTACAATGAGCAGTTCTTC. Its protein product is CASSSDSSSYNEQFF.

This clonotype has at least ten counts. The rearrangement links TRBV12-3 or TRBV12-4 to TRBJ2-1, with 8 nucleotides matching TRBD2. The trim removed 7 bases at V and 1 base at J, leaving 9 bases unmatched. CDR3 size: 16 residues. CDR3 nucleotide sequence: TGTGCCAGCAAAGCGGGGGCCGATAATTCCTACAATGAGCAGTTCTTC. The encoded protein is CASKAGADNSYNEQFF.

This clonotype was observed a handful of times. This chain connects TRBV2 to TRBJ1-5; D remains ambiguous. Germline-derived CDR1 and CDR2 are SNHLY and FYNNEI. The CDR3 consists of 14 residues. V gave up 4 bases and J gave up 3 bases, with 10 bases separating them. The CDR3 DNA is TGTGCCAGCAGTGGAGGACGGCACAATCAGCCCCAGCATTTT. Encoded protein: CASSGGRHNQPQHF. Full variable domain (missing parts from reference TRBV2 and TRBJ1-5): EPEVTQTPSHQVTQMGQEVILRCVPISNHLYFYWYRQILGQKVEFLVSFYNNEISEKSEIFDDQFSVERPDGSNFTLKIRSTKLEDSAMYFCASSGGRHNQPQHFGDGTRLSIL.

This clonotype was detected many times. The chain has TRBV5-4 and TRBJ1-2; no firm D call. Trimming shortened V by 0 bases and J by 0 bases, and 3 bases separated the two germline ends. The CDR3 has 13 amino acids. The germline CDR1 and CDR2 sequences are SGHNT and YYREEE (reference sequence). The CDR3 DNA reads as TGTGCCAGCAGCTTGGACTCTAACTATGGCTACACCTTC. It is translated as CASSLDSNYGYTF.

This clonotype has ten or more counts. The DNA for the CDR3 is TGTGCCAGCAGTTACTCGATGTGGGTCACAGATACGCAGTATTTT. The encoded protein is CASSYSMWVTDTQYF. This chain connects TRBV6-5 to TRBJ2-3; D is unresolved. Trimming took off 0 bases at V and 2 bases at J, with 9 bases between the two ends. The CDR3 runs to 15 residues. Per the germline V gene, CDR1 is MNHEY and CDR2 is SVGAGI.

This clonotype has just a few counts. The CDR3 DNA is TGTGCCAGCAGTTACGGGGTTGCGGAGCAGTTCTTC. Its protein is CASSYGVAEQFF. The J gene is TRBJ2-1, the V gene TRBV6-5; D gene unclear. Looked up from germline, CDR1 is MNHEY and CDR2 is SVGAGI. This CDR3 is 12 amino acids long. V was trimmed by 2 bases and J by 10 bases, leaving 9 bases between them.

This clonotype was counted many times. The V gene is TRBV6-1, the J gene TRBJ2-5, with D unclear. This CDR3 comprises 13 residues. Germline-derived CDR1 and CDR2 are MNHNS and SASEGT. V lost 8 bases and J lost 4, with 14 bases in between. The CDR3 nucleotides are TGTGCCAGCGGCCCATTTGGCCCAGAGACCCAGTACTTC. Translation: CASGPFGPETQYF.

This clonotype was detected a few times. The V call is TRBV3-1, the J call TRBJ2-1, with 7 bases matching TRBD2. The germline V gene encodes CDR1 LGHDT and CDR2 YNNKEL (reference sequence). After removal of 1 base from V and 1 base from J, the junction contained 4 bases not matched to a gene. The CDR3 covers 16 residues. CDR3 in DNA: TGTGCCAGCAGCCAAGCTGGCGGGGGTTCCTACAATGAGCAGTTCTTC. Translated, it gives CASSQAGGGSYNEQFF.

The table lists this clonotype with many counts. The chain carries TRBV12-3 or TRBV12-4 and TRBJ2-5; D is unclear. The germline V and J ends were trimmed by 1 base and 2 bases, with 5 bases remaining between them. CDR3 length: 13 amino acids. DNA for the CDR3: TGTGCCAGCAGTTTAGGAAGTCAAGAGACCCAGTACTTC. Protein sequence: CASSLGSQETQYF.

This clonotype was counted at least ten times. The chain links TRBV5-1 to TRBJ2-2; the match to TRBD1 covers 11 bases. The CDR3 spans 15 residues. J gave up 3 bases and V 7 bases, and 5 bases lay outside the gene matches. Germline V lookup: CDR1 SGHRS, CDR2 YFSETQ. The CDR3 nucleotides are TGCGCCAGCGGTCGGACAGGGGGCGACACCGGGGAGCTGTTTTTT. Translation: CASGRTGGDTGELFF.

V is TRBV13 and J is TRBJ2-7, with 9 bases lining up with TRBD2. Germline V gene lookup returns CDR1 PRHDT and CDR2 FYEKMQ (reference sequence). This CDR3 is 14 amino acids long. The V gene end was trimmed by 6 bases and the J gene end by 2 bases; junction bases not matched to a gene: 5. The CDR3 loop is CASRRAGGPYEQYF. CDR3 nucleotide sequence: TGTGCCAGCAGAAGGGCGGGGGGGCCCTACGAGCAGTACTTC.